This passage covers 15 T cell receptor beta chains from one sample sequenced in a study of T-cell memory formation after mild COVID-19. MiXCR, run by TCRdb on the 5' RACE reads, gives a single entry per CDR3 protein. The sample gives about half a million distinct CDR3 sequences, roughly 18% of which show up once; more than 9% is in the top ten. Specimen: PBMCs or a T cell subset sorted from them (not recorded which). The source of these receptors is an adult woman who had mild COVID-19 (a few samples of this study predate the infection). Cell type and time point are not known.

This clonotype showed up just a few times. In nucleotides, the CDR3 is TGTGCCATCAGTGGGGTAGCGGGCAGATCCTACGAGCAGTACTTC. Translation gives CAISGVAGRSYEQYF. The chain is built from TRBV10-3 and TRBJ2-7; TRBD2 matches at 7 bases. Germline CDR1 ENHRY, CDR2 SYGVKD. J was trimmed by 1 base and V by 4 bases; bases with no gene match: 7. CDR3 length equals 15 residues.

The sample holds a few counts of this clonotype. This chain connects TRBV7-2 to TRBJ1-1; D uncertain. In germline, CDR1 is SGHTA, CDR2 FQGNSA. There are 15 residues in the CDR3. V lost 6 bases and J lost 3, with 17 bases in between. CDR3 in amino acids: CASSPGGRRDTEAFF. DNA of the CDR3: TGTGCCAGCAGTCCGGGCGGGCGGAGGGACACTGAAGCTTTCTTT.

This clonotype was observed many times. J is TRBJ2-7 and V is TRBV5-1; possibly TRBD1 for D (7 bases). The V end lost 4 bases, the J end lost 0 bases, and 11 bases lay between the germline ends. There are 14 residues in the CDR3. Germline V gives CDR1 SGHRS, CDR2 YFSETQ. CDR3 DNA sequence: TGCGCCAGCAGCCAGGGGGGCAGCTCCTACGAGCAGTACTTC. The encoded protein is CASSQGGSSYEQYF.

This chain connects TRBV4-3 to TRBJ2-1; 10 nucleotides match TRBD2. This CDR3 has 16 residues. The ends lost 2 bases at V and 0 bases at J; junction bases unmatched: 1. From germline, CDR1 is LGHNA and CDR2 YSLEER. The CDR3 spells CASSQLAGASYNEQFF. The CDR3 nucleotides are TGCGCCAGCAGCCAACTAGCGGGAGCCTCCTACAATGAGCAGTTCTTC.

This clonotype was observed a few times. The chain carries TRBV20-1 and TRBJ1-2; 7 bases match TRBD1. After removal of 8 bases from V and 0 bases from J, the junction contained 3 bases not matched to a gene. The CDR3 covers 12 residues. Per the germline V gene, CDR1 is DFQATT and CDR2 is SNEGSKA (reference sequence). Here the CDR3 DNA reads TGCAGTACACAGGGGACTAACTATGGCTACACCTTC. Its translation: CSTQGTNYGYTF.

The chain joins TRBV5-5 to TRBJ2-4, with 7 bases that match TRBD1. The germline V gene encodes CDR1 SGHKS and CDR2 YYEKEE (reference sequence). After removal of 3 bases from V and 6 bases from J, the junction contained 6 bases not matched to a gene. The CDR3 loop spans 14 amino acids. The chain's CDR3 is CASSSGGSGNIQYF. The CDR3 DNA is TGTGCCAGCAGCTCAGGGGGTTCTGGAAACATTCAGTACTTC.

The chain links TRBV11-2 to TRBJ2-1; 7 nucleotides match TRBD2. This CDR3 is built from 16 residues. V was clipped by 1 base and J by 4 bases; unmatched bases: 7. The germline V gene encodes CDR1 SGHAT and CDR2 FQNNGV. The CDR3 protein is CASSLGVLAAYNEQFF. In DNA, the CDR3 is TGTGCCAGCAGCTTAGGAGTGCTAGCGGCGTACAATGAGCAGTTCTTC.

This sequence joins TRBV4-2 and TRBJ2-4, with 14 nucleotides matching TRBD2. Looked up from germline, CDR1 is LGHNA and CDR2 is YNFKEQ. With 1 base clipped from V and 4 bases from J, the junction kept 0 bases outside the gene matches. This CDR3 contains 16 residues. The CDR3 nucleotides read TGTGCCAGCAGCCAAGGACTAGCGGGAGGGAAAAACATTCAGTACTTC. This gives the protein CASSQGLAGGKNIQYF.

A few counts support this clonotype. The chain recombines TRBV30 with TRBJ2-7; D is unclear. CDR1 is GTSNPN, CDR2 SVGIG, per germline (reference sequence). The CDR3 spans 11 residues. V was cut by 4 bases and J by 2 bases, with 6 bases left in between. CDR3 in DNA: TGTGCCTGGACAGGCACCTACGAGCAGTACTTC. This gives the protein CAWTGTYEQYF.

This clonotype was detected a few times. The V and J genes are TRBV11-1 and TRBJ1-5, with D uncertain. CDR1 SGHAT and CDR2 FQDESV come from the germline V gene (reference sequence). Trimming stripped 2 bases from V and 7 bases from J, with 9 bases between. This CDR3 spans 13 amino acids. The CDR3 loop reads CASSLLLGQPQHF. Written as DNA, the CDR3 is TGTGCCAGCAGCTTACTTCTGGGGCAGCCCCAGCATTTT. The whole variable domain, remainder taken from reference TRBV11-1 and TRBJ1-5, is EAEVAQSPRYKITEKSQAVAFWCDPISGHATLYWYRQILGQGPELLVQFQDESVVDDSQLPKDRFSAERLKGVDSTLKIQPAELGDSAMYLCASSLLLGQPQHFGDGTRLSIL.

This clonotype was detected many times. The rearrangement joins TRBV12-3 or TRBV12-4 to TRBJ2-1; 7 nucleotides align to TRBD2. The CDR3 has 17 residues. With V trimmed by 5 bases and J by 7 bases, 17 bases remained unmatched. The CDR3 bases are TGTGCCAGCAGTCCGACTAGCCCGAGCTCCTACAATAATGAGCAGTTCTTC. Its translation is CASSPTSPSSYNNEQFF.

This clonotype was observed a few times. The CDR3 nucleotides read TGTGCCAGCAGTAGAACCGGGACCAGGAACACCGGGGAGCTGTTTTTT. This translates into CASSRTGTRNTGELFF. The chain recombines TRBV6-2 or TRBV6-3 with TRBJ2-2; tentatively, D is TRBD1 or TRBD2 (5 bases each). CDR1 is MNHEY, CDR2 SVGEGT, per germline. Trimming cost V 5 bases and J 1 base, with 14 bases left between them. The CDR3 sequence is 16 residues long.

This clonotype was counted only a few times. The gene calls are TRBV20-1 and TRBJ2-7, with D possibly TRBD2 on 7 matching bases. Germline loops: CDR1 DFQATT, CDR2 SNEGSKA (reference sequence). This CDR3 comprises 14 residues. V lost 6 bases to trimming and J lost 0 bases, with 15 bases between them. The CDR3 loop is CSARNRDYSYEQYF. CDR3 DNA: TGCAGTGCCCGTAACAGGGACTACTCCTACGAGCAGTACTTC.

The CDR3 here is CASSPKPGTGIYGYTF. As DNA, the CDR3 is TGTGCCAGCAGTCCCAAACCCGGGACAGGCATATATGGCTACACCTTC. The J gene is TRBJ1-2, the V gene TRBV27, with TRBD1 matching 8 bases. Germline values: CDR1 MNHEY, CDR2 SMNVEV (reference sequence). V lost 5 bases to trimming and J lost 5 bases; unmatched junction nucleotides: 13. The CDR3 sequence is 16 residues long.

This clonotype was recorded at least ten times. The genes are TRBV6-4 and TRBJ2-1; tentatively, D is TRBD1 (5 bases). The ends were cut back, 3 bases at V and 5 bases at J, with 14 bases in the middle. The CDR3 runs to 15 residues. CDR1 is MRHNA, CDR2 SNTAGT, per germline. The CDR3 bases are TGTGCCAGCAGTGATGGGGCAGGGTCCAACAATGAGCAGTTCTTC. It specifies CASSDGAGSNNEQFF.